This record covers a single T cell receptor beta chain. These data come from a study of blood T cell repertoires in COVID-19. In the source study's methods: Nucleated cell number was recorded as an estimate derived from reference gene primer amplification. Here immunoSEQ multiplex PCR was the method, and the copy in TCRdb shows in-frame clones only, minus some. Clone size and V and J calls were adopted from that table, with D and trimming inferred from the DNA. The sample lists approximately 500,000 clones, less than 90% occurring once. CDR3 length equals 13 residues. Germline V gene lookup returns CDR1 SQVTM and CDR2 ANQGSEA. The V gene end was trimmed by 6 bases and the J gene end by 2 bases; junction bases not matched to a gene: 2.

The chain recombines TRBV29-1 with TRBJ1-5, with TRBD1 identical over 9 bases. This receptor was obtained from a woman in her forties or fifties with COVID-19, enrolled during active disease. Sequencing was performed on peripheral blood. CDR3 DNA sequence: TGCAGCGTGGGACAGGGACGCAATCAGCCCCAGCATTTT. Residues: CSVGQGRNQPQHF.